The clone carrying this TCR beta chain appeared once. This sample stems from a study of blood T cell repertoires in COVID-19. Generated by immunoSEQ multiplex PCR, the TCRdb table keeps only in-frame clones and is missing some. The sample contains about 330,000 clones, around 83% of which appear only once. Trimming cost V 5 bases and J 3 bases, with 14 bases left between them. Germline V CDR1 and CDR2: LNHDA, SQIVND (reference sequence). This CDR3 is built from 15 residues. Sequencing used peripheral blood. The V call is TRBV19, the J call TRBJ1-5; a weak D match, TRBD1 (6 bases). This TCR was sampled from a woman aged 45-60 years with acute or convalescent COVID-19. CDR3 region: CASSGQTRINQPQHF. Here the CDR3 DNA reads TGTGCCAGTAGTGGACAGACCCGGATCAATCAGCCCCAGCATTTT.